The 13 T cell receptor beta chains listed next were all sequenced from one sample in a study of cytomegalovirus exposure and HLA in healthy donors. Vbeta (60) and Jbeta (13) primers were used in the PCR. Clones were read by immunoSEQ multiplex PCR, and TCRdb kept only the in-frame ones, dropping some. This sample carries under 200,000 clones, about 80% of them seen once, and the ten largest clones take over 13%. Sequencing was carried out using PBMCs. All receptors derive from a man in his fifties in good health and CMV-seropositive.

This clone was seen a handful of times. This chain joins TRBV7-8 and TRBJ1-5, with unresolved D. The V gene lost 2 bases and the J gene lost 6 bases, with 8 bases spanning the gap. Germline V gives CDR1 SGHVS, CDR2 FQNEAQ. The CDR3 is 13 amino acids. The chain's CDR3 is CASSLQSSQPQHF. The CDR3 DNA is TGTGCCAGCAGCTTACAAAGTAGTCAGCCCCAGCATTTT.

Worth noting for this clone: The sample contains more than one DNA sequence encoding this CDR3. The genes are TRBV6-5 and TRBJ2-2; D is perhaps TRBD2 (5 bases). The CDR3 sequence is 14 residues long. Germline CDR1 reads MNHEY; CDR2 reads SVGAGI. V lost 4 bases and J lost 3, with 9 bases in between. CDR3 loop: CASSSTGYTGELFF. The CDR3, as DNA: TGTGCCAGCAGTTCCACGGGGTACACCGGGGAGCTGTTTTTT.

The rearrangement links TRBV19 to TRBJ2-5, with a weak D call TRBD1 (6 bases). The CDR3 is 15 residues long. CDR1 LNHDA and CDR2 SQIVND come from the germline V gene (reference sequence). Trimming stripped 4 bases from V and 1 base from J, with 13 bases between. CDR3 coding DNA: TGTGCCAGTAGTACTCAGACAGGACTCCAAGAGACCCAGTACTTC. This codes for CASSTQTGLQETQYF.

This clone was counted only a few times. The J gene is TRBJ1-1, the V gene TRBV5-1, with a possible D match to TRBD1 (6 bases). This CDR3 is built from 15 residues. V was pared by 4 bases and J by 1 base, with 14 bases between. Germline V gene data show CDR1 as SGHRS and CDR2 as YFSETQ. The CDR3 sequence: CASSMSGTTNTEAFF. In DNA form, the CDR3 reads TGCGCCAGCAGCATGTCGGGGACAACGAACACTGAAGCTTTCTTT.

The V call is TRBV5-1, the J call TRBJ2-3, with a tentative D call TRBD1 (6 bases). Deletions cut 7 bases from V and 4 bases from J, with 13 bases between. The CDR3 has 13 residues. Germline CDR1 is SGHRS and CDR2 is YFSETQ. The CDR3 region has the DNA TGCGCCAGCGTCTTGGGGGCTTCAGATACGCAGTATTTT. Translation gives CASVLGASDTQYF. Filled out from reference TRBV5-1 and TRBJ2-3, the complete variable domain reads KAGVTQTPRYLIKTRGQQVTLSCSPISGHRSVSWYQQTPGQGLQFLFEYFSETQRNKGNFPGRFSGRQFSNSRSEMNVSTLELGDSALYLCASVLGASDTQYFGPGTRLTVL.

This clone came up a few times. Here the CDR3 reads CASSEDAAAEGAFF. DNA of the CDR3: TGTGCCAGCAGTGAAGATGCAGCAGCCGAGGGAGCTTTCTTT. The chain is built from TRBV6-1 and TRBJ1-1; D remains unclear. There are 14 residues in the CDR3. Germline V lookup: CDR1 MNHNS, CDR2 SASEGT. V dropped 1 base and J dropped 10 bases, with 16 bases sitting between them.

This chain connects TRBV4-1 to TRBJ2-3, with TRBD1 as a possible D gene (5 bases). The CDR3 is 16 amino acids. The germline V gene has CDR1 MGHRA and CDR2 YSYEKL. Trimming removed 1 base at V and 0 bases at J, with 11 bases between. The CDR3 sequence: CASSQARVTSTDTQYF. CDR3 coding DNA: TGCGCCAGCAGCCAAGCCAGGGTTACTAGCACAGATACGCAGTATTTT.

V is TRBV30 and J is TRBJ2-1; D remains unclear. The V gene's germline CDR1 is GTSNPN and CDR2 SVGIG (reference sequence). Trimming cost V 4 bases and J 6 bases, with 10 bases left between them. There are 12 residues in the CDR3. CDR3 sequence reads: CAWTTRPNEQFF. For the CDR3, the DNA is TGTGCCTGGACGACTCGCCCCAATGAGCAGTTCTTC.

For the CDR3, the DNA is TGTGCCAGCAGCTCCGGACAGGCCTACAATGAGCAGTTCTTC. Amino acids: CASSSGQAYNEQFF. The chain has TRBV9 and TRBJ2-1; 7 positions agree with TRBD1. Germline values: CDR1 SGDLS, CDR2 YYNGEE. CDR3 length equals 14 residues. After removal of 4 bases from V and 2 bases from J, the junction contained 3 bases not matched to a gene.

The J gene is TRBJ2-1, the V gene TRBV7-6; D may be TRBD2 (6 bases). Per the germline V gene, CDR1 is SGHVS and CDR2 is FNYEAQ. CDR3 length: 13 residues. Between the trimmed V and J ends, which lost 2 bases and 10 bases, there was a span of 12 bases. The CDR3 sequence is CASSLFGAGEQFF. For the CDR3, the DNA is TGTGCCAGCAGCTTATTCGGGGCGGGGGAGCAGTTCTTC.

The V call is TRBV5-3, the J call TRBJ2-7, with 7 bases aligning to TRBD1. TRBV5-3 falls under the ORF class, with uncertain function. CDR3 size: 16 residues. J gave up 5 bases and V 4 bases, and 15 bases lay outside the gene matches. CDR3 DNA sequence: TGTGCCAGAAGCCCTAAGCAGGGGACAGTACGTGACGAGCAGTACTTC. It yields the protein CARSPKQGTVRDEQYF.

This clone came up a few times. The CDR3 protein is CASSWGQGETQYF. The CDR3 DNA follows: TGTGCCAGCAGCTGGGGACAGGGTGAGACCCAGTACTTC. The rearrangement links TRBV5-6 to TRBJ2-5; 9 nucleotides line up with TRBD1. The V gene end was trimmed by 3 bases and the J gene end by 5 bases; junction bases not matched to a gene: 2. Germline CDR1 reads SGHDT; CDR2 reads YYEEEE. The CDR3 loop spans 13 amino acids.

The chain is built from TRBV30 and TRBJ2-3, with unresolved D. V lost 4 bases and J lost 1, with 9 bases in between. Germline lookup yields CDR1 GTSNPN and CDR2 SVGIG (reference sequence). CDR3 size: 13 residues. The CDR3 DNA is TGTGCCTGGACCCACATTGGCACAGATACGCAGTATTTT. It encodes CAWTHIGTDTQYF.